This is a list of T cell receptor beta chains from one sample in a study of CD8 T cells in ankylosing spondylitis. Each CDR3 protein gets one entry after TCRdb re-called the 5' RACE reads with MiXCR. This repertoire shows tens of thousands of distinct CDR3 sequences, 10% found once; its top ten account for roughly 15%. The sequenced sample was blood, either unsorted or a sorted T cell fraction (not recorded which). These receptors were taken from a male donor with ankylosing spondylitis or in good health (not recorded which). Each CDR3 is given with its conserved first and last residue. D genes are given only for firm matches. Clone size is given for some rows only: seen once, a few or many times, or a class if the clone is expanded.

>few|TRBJ2-7|TRBD1|TRBV19
CASSPRQGHAYEQYF
TGTGCCAGTAGTCCTAGACAGGGGCACGCCTACGAGCAGTACTTC
>many|TRBJ2-2|-|TRBV12-3/TRBV12-4
CASTVKVGGPGELFF
TGTGCCAGCACCGTCAAGGTGGGGGGGCCCGGGGAGCTGTTTTTT
>-|TRBJ1-2|-|TRBV20-1
CSAREKGFVYGYTF
TGCAGTGCTAGAGAAAAGGGGTTTGTTTATGGCTACACCTTC
>many|TRBJ2-4|-|TRBV4-3
CASSPPDREGPYF
TGCGCCAGCAGCCCTCCGGACAGGGAGGGACCTTACTTC
>many|TRBJ2-7|TRBD2|TRBV20-1
CSAGLASSYEQYF
TGCAGTGCGGGACTAGCGTCATCCTACGAGCAGTACTTC
>many|TRBJ2-7|TRBD2|TRBV6-2/TRBV6-3
CASSYKAGGPYEQYF
TGTGCCAGCAGTTACAAAGCGGGAGGGCCCTACGAGCAGTACTTC
>few|TRBJ2-1|-|TRBV4-1
CASSQEFPRGVLPSSYNEQFF
TGCGCCAGCAGCCAAGAATTTCCCAGGGGTGTACTCCCGAGCTCCTACAATGAGCAGTTCTTC
>many|TRBJ2-5|-|TRBV12-3/TRBV12-4
CASSVDPEGTQYF
TGTGCCAGCAGTGTCGACCCAGAGGGGACCCAGTACTTC
>-|TRBJ1-4|TRBD1|TRBV6-1
CASSTTGGTNEKLFF
TGTGCCAGCAGTACAACAGGGGGGACTAATGAAAAACTGTTTTTT
>many|TRBJ2-3|TRBD1|TRBV7-9
CASSLDAGTAGTDTQYF
TGTGCCAGCAGCTTAGACGCTGGGACAGCTGGCACAGATACGCAGTATTTT
>few|TRBJ2-3|-|TRBV1
CTSSPTRGGPDTQYF
TGCACCAGCAGCCCGACTAGGGGAGGACCAGATACGCAGTATTTT
>many|TRBJ2-2|-|TRBV6-4
CASSNRAETGELFF
TGTGCCAGCAGTAACAGGGCAGAAACCGGGGAGCTGTTTTTT
>-|TRBJ2-6|-|TRBV6-4
CASSDSKGTGANVLTF
TGTGCCAGCAGTGACTCGAAGGGGACCGGGGCCAACGTCCTGACTTTC
>many|TRBJ2-3|-|TRBV19
CASSPVYASTDTQYF
TGTGCCAGTAGCCCCGTCTATGCTAGCACAGATACGCAGTATTTT
>-|TRBJ1-2|-|TRBV20-1
CSASSRGGYGYTF
TGCAGTGCTTCATCCCGGGGGGGATATGGCTACACCTTC
>many|TRBJ2-7|-|TRBV5-1
CASSLAGLPSHEQYF
TGCGCCAGCAGCTTGGCCGGGCTCCCCAGCCACGAGCAGTACTTC
>many|TRBJ1-4|-|TRBV4-1
CASSQDRTVGRGLFF
TGCGCCAGCAGCCAAGATCGGACAGTTGGCAGAGGACTGTTTTTT
>many|TRBJ1-1|-|TRBV7-2
CASSRRQGGGRNTEAFF
TGTGCCAGCAGCCGAAGGCAGGGAGGCGGTCGGAACACTGAAGCTTTCTTT
>many|TRBJ2-3|TRBD2|TRBV5-1
CASSLETSGSSDTQYF
TGCGCCAGCAGCTTGGAGACTAGCGGGAGTTCAGATACGCAGTATTTT
>many|TRBJ2-2|TRBD1|TRBV5-1
CASSPGTGPTGELVF
TGCGCCAGCAGTCCCGGGACAGGGCCTACCGGGGAGCTGGTTTTT
>many|TRBJ2-1|TRBD1|TRBV6-2/TRBV6-3
CASSYSPGQGWRGQFF
TGTGCCAGCAGTTACTCACCGGGACAGGGGTGGCGTGGGCAGTTCTTC
>many|TRBJ2-3|TRBD2|TRBV9
CASSVGLAASTDTQYF
TGTGCCAGCAGCGTAGGACTAGCGGCTAGCACAGATACGCAGTATTTT
>-|TRBJ2-1|TRBD2|TRBV19
CASRVGLGGVNEQFF
TGTGCCAGTAGAGTCGGCCTTGGGGGGGTCAATGAGCAGTTCTTC
>-|TRBJ2-3|-|TRBV18
CASSPAFSLDTQYF
TGTGCCAGCTCACCTGCCTTCTCCCTGGATACGCAGTATTTT
>many|TRBJ2-7|-|TRBV14
CASSQAPYEQYF
TGTGCCAGCAGTCAGGCCCCCTACGAGCAGTACTTC
>many|TRBJ2-7|-|TRBV27
CASSFRAGALYEQYF
TGTGCCAGCAGTTTTAGGGCAGGGGCCTTATACGAGCAGTACTTC
>-|TRBJ2-7|TRBD1|TRBV3-1
CASSQGTGRVNEQYF
TGTGCCAGCAGCCAAGGGACAGGGAGAGTCAACGAGCAGTACTTC
>many|TRBJ2-2|-|TRBV20-1
CSARGTGELFF
TGCAGTGCTAGGGGCACCGGGGAGCTGTTTTTT
>many|TRBJ2-3|TRBD2|TRBV2
CASSEFLAGGPLGTDTQYF
TGTGCCAGCAGTGAATTTTTGGCGGGAGGGCCGCTGGGCACAGATACGCAGTATTTT
>many|TRBJ2-1|TRBD2|TRBV6-1
CASSEVGLAGDNEQFF
TGTGCCAGCAGTGAAGTCGGGCTAGCGGGAGACAATGAGCAGTTCTTC
>many|TRBJ2-3|-|TRBV11-1
CASSLGAAKGDTQYF
TGTGCCAGCAGCTTAGGGGCGGCAAAAGGAGATACGCAGTATTTT
>many|TRBJ2-7|TRBD2|TRBV29-1
CSGLGEGTYEQYF
TGCAGCGGCTTGGGGGAGGGGACCTACGAGCAGTACTTC
>few|TRBJ2-2|-|TRBV2
CARAVNTGELFF
TGTGCCAGAGCTGTAAACACCGGGGAGCTGTTTTTT
>many|TRBJ2-7|TRBD2|TRBV10-2
CASRLAGEIYEQYF
TGCGCCAGCAGACTAGCGGGAGAAATCTACGAGCAGTACTTC
>-|TRBJ2-3|TRBD2|TRBV7-6
CASSLGLAGAQDTQYF
TGTGCCAGCAGCTTAGGGCTAGCGGGAGCGCAAGATACGCAGTATTTT
>-|TRBJ2-7|TRBD1|TRBV28
CASSAPGQSYEQYF
TGTGCCAGCAGTGCACCGGGACAGTCCTACGAGCAGTACTTC
>many|TRBJ1-2|TRBD1|TRBV6-1
CASSQTGNYGYTF
TGTGCCAGCAGTCAGACAGGGAACTATGGCTACACCTTC
>many|TRBJ2-2|-|TRBV6-1
CATMDQNTGELFF
TGTGCCACCATGGACCAGAACACCGGGGAGCTGTTTTTT
>many|TRBJ2-1|-|TRBV20-1
CSANDRISYNEQFF
TGCAGTGCAAACGACAGGATATCTTACAATGAGCAGTTCTTC
>many|TRBJ1-1|-|TRBV24-1
CATSEPQTGEAFF
TGTGCCACCAGTGAACCTCAGACAGGAGAAGCTTTCTTT
>many|TRBJ2-7|-|TRBV20-1
CSARGGTLPEQYF
TGCAGTGCTAGAGGGGGGACCCTCCCCGAGCAGTACTTC
>many|TRBJ2-1|TRBD2|TRBV5-1
CASSLASGTSGRRANEQFF
TGCGCCAGCAGCTTGGCGTCCGGGACTAGCGGGAGACGGGCCAATGAGCAGTTCTTC
>many|TRBJ2-5|-|TRBV9
CASSVARGLYETQYF
TGTGCCAGCAGCGTAGCTCGGGGTTTGTATGAGACCCAGTACTTC
>many|TRBJ2-1|TRBD2|TRBV7-2
CASSLWARGSSYNEQFF
TGTGCCAGCAGCTTATGGGCGCGGGGGAGCTCCTACAATGAGCAGTTCTTC
>-|TRBJ2-6|TRBD1|TRBV18
CASSTGQTAGANVLTF
TGTGCCAGCTCAACGGGACAGACCGCTGGGGCCAACGTCCTGACTTTC
>-|TRBJ2-7|-|TRBV7-2
CASSLSRTSSYEQYF
TGTGCCAGCAGCCTGTCCAGGACTTCCTCCTACGAGCAGTACTTC
>many|TRBJ1-3|TRBD1|TRBV11-1
CASSSRGQGGSSGNTIYF
TGTGCCAGCAGCTCCCGCGGACAGGGGGGGAGCTCTGGAAACACCATATATTTT
>many|TRBJ2-5|-|TRBV29-1
CSVDLNQETQYF
TGCAGCGTTGATCTGAATCAAGAGACCCAGTACTTC
>many|TRBJ2-3|TRBD1|TRBV7-3
CASSSGQTTDTQYF
TGTGCCAGCAGCTCGGGACAGACCACAGATACGCAGTATTTT
>-|TRBJ1-1|-|TRBV2
CASSDVRDKNTEAFF
TGTGCCAGCAGTGACGTTCGGGACAAAAACACTGAAGCTTTCTTT
>few|TRBJ2-1|TRBD2|TRBV4-3
CASSQEGRAGGPNEQFF
TGCGCCAGCAGCCAAGAGGGCCGAGCGGGAGGGCCCAATGAGCAGTTCTTC